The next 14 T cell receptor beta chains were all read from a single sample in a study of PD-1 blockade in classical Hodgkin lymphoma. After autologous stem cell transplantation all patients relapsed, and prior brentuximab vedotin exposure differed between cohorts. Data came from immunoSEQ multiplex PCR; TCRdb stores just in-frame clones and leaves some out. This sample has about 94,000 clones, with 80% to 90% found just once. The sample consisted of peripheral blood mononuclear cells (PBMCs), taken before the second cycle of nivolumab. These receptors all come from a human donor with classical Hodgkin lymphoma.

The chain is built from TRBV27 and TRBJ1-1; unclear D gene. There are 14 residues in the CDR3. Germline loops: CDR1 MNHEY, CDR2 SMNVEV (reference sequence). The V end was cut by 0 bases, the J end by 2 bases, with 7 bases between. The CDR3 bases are TGTGCCAGCAGTTTATCTCCCAGTAACACTGAAGCTTTCTTT. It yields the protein CASSLSPSNTEAFF.

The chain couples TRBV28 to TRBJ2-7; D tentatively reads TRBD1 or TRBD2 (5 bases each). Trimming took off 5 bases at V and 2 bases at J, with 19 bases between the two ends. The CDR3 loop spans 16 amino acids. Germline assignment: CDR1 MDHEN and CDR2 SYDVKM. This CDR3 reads CASSLGTLLKAYEQYF. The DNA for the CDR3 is TGTGCCAGCAGTCTCGGGACCCTCCTAAAAGCCTACGAGCAGTACTTC. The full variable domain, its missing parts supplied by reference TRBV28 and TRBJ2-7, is DVKVTQSSRYLVKRTGEKVFLECVQDMDHENMFWYRQDPGLGLRLIYFSYDVKMKEKGDIPEGYSVSREKKERFSLILESASTNQTSMYLCASSLGTLLKAYEQYFGPGTRLTVT.

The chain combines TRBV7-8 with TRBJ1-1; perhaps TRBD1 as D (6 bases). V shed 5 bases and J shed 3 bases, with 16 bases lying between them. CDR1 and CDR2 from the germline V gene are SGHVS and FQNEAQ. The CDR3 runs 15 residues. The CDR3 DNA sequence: TGTGCCAGCAGCCTCAGACAGGACATTTACACTGAAGCTTTCTTT. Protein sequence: CASSLRQDIYTEAFF.

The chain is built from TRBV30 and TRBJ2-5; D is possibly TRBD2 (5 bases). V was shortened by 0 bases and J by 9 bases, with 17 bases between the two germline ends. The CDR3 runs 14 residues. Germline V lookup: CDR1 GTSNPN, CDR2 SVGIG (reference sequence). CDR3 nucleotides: TGTGCCTGGAGTGTAGGCCCGGGGTCGAAGCCCCAGTACTTC. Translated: CAWSVGPGSKPQYF. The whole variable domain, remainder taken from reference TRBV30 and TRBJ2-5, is SQTIHQWPATLVQPVGSPLSLECTVEGTSNPNLYWYRQAAGRGLQLLFYSVGIGQISSEVPQNLSASRPQDRQFILSSKKLLLSDSGFYLCAWSVGPGSKPQYFGPGTRLLVL.

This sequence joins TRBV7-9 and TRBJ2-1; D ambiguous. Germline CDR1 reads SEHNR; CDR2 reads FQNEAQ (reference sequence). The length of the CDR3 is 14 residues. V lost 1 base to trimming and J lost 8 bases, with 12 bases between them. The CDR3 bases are TGTGCCAGCAGCTTAGATGGACGTAGGGATGAGCAGTTCTTC. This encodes CASSLDGRRDEQFF. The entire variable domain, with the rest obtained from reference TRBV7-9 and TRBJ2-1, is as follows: DTGVSQNPRHKITKRGQNVTFRCDPISEHNRLYWYRQTLGQGPEFLTYFQNEAQLEKSRLLSDRFSAERPKGSFSTLEIQRTEQGDSAMYLCASSLDGRRDEQFFGPGTRLTVL.

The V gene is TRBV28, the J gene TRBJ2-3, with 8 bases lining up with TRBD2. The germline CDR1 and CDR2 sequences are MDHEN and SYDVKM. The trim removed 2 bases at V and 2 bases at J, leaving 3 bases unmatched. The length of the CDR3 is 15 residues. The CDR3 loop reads CASSLTGGFTDTQYF. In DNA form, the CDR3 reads TGTGCCAGCAGTTTAACGGGAGGGTTCACAGATACGCAGTATTTT.

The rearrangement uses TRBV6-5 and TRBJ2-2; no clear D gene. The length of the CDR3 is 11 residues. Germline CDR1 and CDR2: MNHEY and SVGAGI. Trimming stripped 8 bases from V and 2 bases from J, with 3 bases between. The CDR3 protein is CASGNTGELFF. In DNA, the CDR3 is TGTGCCAGCGGCAACACCGGGGAGCTGTTTTTT.

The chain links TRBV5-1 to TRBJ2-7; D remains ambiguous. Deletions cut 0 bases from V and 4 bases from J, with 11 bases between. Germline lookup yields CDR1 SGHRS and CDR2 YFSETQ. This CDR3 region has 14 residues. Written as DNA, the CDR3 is TGCGCCAGCAGCTTGGCCCCGGGTCAATACGAGCAGTACTTC. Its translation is CASSLAPGQYEQYF.

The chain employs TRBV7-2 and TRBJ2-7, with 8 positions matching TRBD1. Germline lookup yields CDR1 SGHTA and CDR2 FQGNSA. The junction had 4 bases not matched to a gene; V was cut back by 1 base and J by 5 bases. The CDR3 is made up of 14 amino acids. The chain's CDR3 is CASSLGRGLHEQYF. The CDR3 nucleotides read TGTGCCAGCAGCTTAGGCAGGGGGCTCCACGAGCAGTACTTC.

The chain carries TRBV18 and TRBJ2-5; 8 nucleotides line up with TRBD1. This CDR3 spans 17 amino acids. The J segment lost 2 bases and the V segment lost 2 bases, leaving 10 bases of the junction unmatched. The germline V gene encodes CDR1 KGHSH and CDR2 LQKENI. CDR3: CASSPVTGAGPQETQYF. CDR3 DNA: TGTGCCAGCTCACCAGTGACAGGGGCAGGGCCTCAAGAGACCCAGTACTTC.

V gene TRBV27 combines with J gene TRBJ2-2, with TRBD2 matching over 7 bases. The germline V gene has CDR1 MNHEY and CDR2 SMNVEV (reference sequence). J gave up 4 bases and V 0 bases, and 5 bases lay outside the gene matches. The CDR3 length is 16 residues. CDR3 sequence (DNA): TGTGCCAGCAGTTTATCGGCGGGAGTTGGCACCGGGGAGCTGTTTTTT. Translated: CASSLSAGVGTGELFF.

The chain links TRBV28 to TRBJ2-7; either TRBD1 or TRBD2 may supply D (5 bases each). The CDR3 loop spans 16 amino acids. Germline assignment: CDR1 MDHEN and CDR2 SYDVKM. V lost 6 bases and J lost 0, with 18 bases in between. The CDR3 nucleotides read TGTGCCAGCAGAGCGGCCCCGGGACGAAACTCCTACGAGCAGTACTTC. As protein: CASRAAPGRNSYEQYF.

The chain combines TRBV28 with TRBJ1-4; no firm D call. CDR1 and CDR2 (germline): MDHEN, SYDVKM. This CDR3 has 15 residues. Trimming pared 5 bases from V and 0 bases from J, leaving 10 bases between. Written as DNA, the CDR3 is TGTGCCAGCAGTCGGGCCGGGACAACTAATGAAAAACTGTTTTTT. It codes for CASSRAGTTNEKLFF. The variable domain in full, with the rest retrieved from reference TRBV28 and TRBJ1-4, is DVKVTQSSRYLVKRTGEKVFLECVQDMDHENMFWYRQDPGLGLRLIYFSYDVKMKEKGDIPEGYSVSREKKERFSLILESASTNQTSMYLCASSRAGTTNEKLFFGSGTQLSVL.

The CDR3 bases are TGCAGCGTTGCCGATGGCTACACCTTC. Amino acids: CSVADGYTF. The chain combines TRBV29-1 with TRBJ1-2, with D hard to call. The germline V gene has CDR1 SQVTM and CDR2 ANQGSEA. The length of the CDR3 is 9 residues. V was pared by 4 bases and J by 6 bases, with 3 bases between.